This TCR beta chain was obtained from a study of T-cell memory formation after mild COVID-19. Each CDR3 protein is one row after TCRdb ran MiXCR on the 5' RACE reads. The sample has nearly 350,000 distinct CDR3 sequences, about an eighth seen once. Broader study findings: Shrinking CD4+ clones were chiefly CM and EM; CD8+ ones were chiefly EMRA. Researchers found some responding clones in pre-infection memory, a sign that cross-reactive memory joined. Day 15 to 85 contracting clones showed balanced CD4/CD8; day 15 to 37 expanders favored CD4+. Still unconfirmed is whether the second-wave clones peaking on day 37 recognized SARS-CoV-2.

For this clonotype: Its antigen remains unidentified.

The CDR3 extends over 16 amino acids. CDR1 and CDR2 from the germline V gene are SGHRS and YFSETQ. The V and J ends lost 0 bases and 3 bases respectively, with 12 bases between them. The chain uses TRBV5-1 and TRBJ2-2, with D possibly called TRBD1 or TRBD2 (5 bases each). The sequenced sample consisted of PBMCs or a T cell subset sorted from them (not recorded which). This sequence originates from a man aged 18 to 29 who had mild COVID-19 (a few samples of this study predate the infection). Cell type and time point are not known. The CDR3 reads CASSLAPGRYTGELFF. The CDR3 DNA reads TGCGCCAGCAGCTTGGCCCCGGGACGTTACACCGGGGAGCTGTTTTTT.